These 30 T cell receptor beta chains came from one sample sequenced in a study of CD8 T cells in ankylosing spondylitis. Each CDR3 protein is one row after TCRdb ran MiXCR on the 5' RACE reads. The sample holds hundreds of thousands of distinct CDR3 sequences, roughly a tenth seen once. The source material was blood, either unsorted or a sorted T cell fraction (not recorded which). The receptors here all came from a male donor with ankylosing spondylitis or in good health (not recorded which).

This clonotype was detected ten times or more. V is TRBV24-1 and J is TRBJ2-7, with TRBD2 identical over 7 bases. Germline V gene sequence: CDR1 KGHDR, CDR2 SFDVKD. With V trimmed by 6 bases and J by 3 bases, 7 bases remained unmatched. CDR3 size: 14 residues. CDR3 protein: CATSRGEGYYEQYF. DNA for the CDR3: TGTGCCACCAGTCGCGGGGAGGGGTACTACGAGCAGTACTTC.

This clonotype was counted many times. The rearrangement links TRBV9 to TRBJ1-3; possibly TRBD1 for D (5 bases). Germline CDR1 reads SGDLS; CDR2 reads YYNGEE. Trimming removed 2 bases from V and 2 bases from J, with 11 bases in between. There are 15 residues in the CDR3. The CDR3 DNA sequence: TGTGCCAGCAGCGTCGTCGGGACTCCTGGAAACACCATATATTTT. Amino acids: CASSVVGTPGNTIYF.

At least ten counts were recorded for this clonotype. The chain has TRBV29-1 and TRBJ2-5; tentative D call: TRBD1 (6 bases). The V gene's germline CDR1 is SQVTM and CDR2 ANQGSEA. With 0 bases removed from V and 0 bases from J, the gap between germline ends came to 11 bases. This CDR3 comprises 15 residues. Here the CDR3 reads CSVEEIRGNQETQYF. CDR3 nucleotide sequence: TGCAGCGTTGAAGAGATCAGGGGAAACCAAGAGACCCAGTACTTC.

This clonotype was found many times. As DNA, the CDR3 is TGTGCCATCGGCGGGCGCAATCAGCCCCAGCATTTT. Translation: CAIGGRNQPQHF. The chain couples TRBV7-9 to TRBJ1-5; no clear D gene. With 10 bases removed from V and 2 bases from J, the gap between germline ends came to 9 bases. Germline values: CDR1 SEHNR, CDR2 FQNEAQ (reference sequence). There are 12 residues in the CDR3.

This chain links TRBV7-3 with TRBJ1-1; the match to TRBD1 covers 9 bases. The V and J ends lost 4 bases and 3 bases, in that order; junction bases with no gene match: 9. CDR1 and CDR2 (germline): SGHTA, FQGTGA. The CDR3 consists of 16 residues. This CDR3 reads CASSSNPGTGYTEAFF. The CDR3 bases are TGTGCCAGCAGCTCCAACCCCGGGACAGGGTACACTGAAGCTTTCTTT.

The rearrangement links TRBV21-1 to TRBJ2-7; the tabulated D call, TRBD2, remains unverified against the DNA. TRBV21-1 is labeled a pseudogene. The CDR3 consists of 16 residues. CDR3 sequence reads: CASSKASSPITFEQYF. CDR3 DNA: TGTGCCAGCAGCAAAGCGAGCAGTCCGATCACCTTCGAGCAGTACTTC.

This clonotype was observed at least ten times. J is TRBJ1-5 and V is TRBV20-1, with D possibly matching TRBD1 (5 bases). From germline, CDR1 is DFQATT and CDR2 SNEGSKA (reference sequence). The V end was cut by 3 bases, the J end by 5 bases, with 8 bases between. The CDR3 has 12 amino acids. The CDR3 bases are TGCAGTGCTAGTCGGGGGGATCAGCCCCAGCATTTT. Protein product: CSASRGDQPQHF.

Note on this clonotype: Just one base apart from a much larger clone, this may be a read error. The J gene is TRBJ2-5, the V gene TRBV5-1; 11 bases map to TRBD1. Germline loops: CDR1 SGHRS, CDR2 YFSETQ. The CDR3 is made up of 15 amino acids. The CDR3 reads CATSTRTGGAQTQYF. DNA for the CDR3: TGCGCCACCAGCACCAGGACAGGGGGCGCCCAGACCCAGTACTTC.

This clonotype was seen a handful of times. The genes are TRBV27 and TRBJ1-1; tentative D call: TRBD1 (6 bases). CDR1 MNHEY and CDR2 SMNVEV come from the germline V gene (reference sequence). Trimming took off 1 base at V and 4 bases at J, with 13 bases between the two ends. CDR3 length equals 15 residues. CDR3 residues: CASSLYRVEGTEAFF. The CDR3 DNA follows: TGTGCCAGCAGTTTATACAGGGTTGAGGGCACTGAAGCTTTCTTT.

Many counts were recorded for this clonotype. This chain uses TRBV7-2 with TRBJ1-6, with 10 bases fitting TRBD1. CDR3 length: 15 residues. Germline CDR1 reads SGHTA; CDR2 reads FQGNSA. Unmatched junction bases numbered 4, after V lost 6 bases and J lost 5 bases. The CDR3 DNA sequence: TGTGCCAGCAGAGCCGGGACAGGGGATAATTCACCCCTCCACTTT. Protein: CASRAGTGDNSPLHF.

Ten or more counts support this clonotype. The chain couples TRBV20-1 to TRBJ2-1, with TRBD1 identical over 11 bases. This CDR3 contains 17 residues. In germline, CDR1 is DFQATT, CDR2 SNEGSKA (reference sequence). J was trimmed by 5 bases and V by 2 bases; bases with no gene match: 11. The CDR3 is CSARNYKGQGDDNEQFF. The CDR3, as DNA: TGCAGTGCTAGAAATTACAAGGGACAGGGGGACGACAATGAGCAGTTCTTC.

This clonotype showed up just a few times. The chain couples TRBV3-1 to TRBJ2-7, with D possibly TRBD1 on 6 matching bases. This CDR3 region has 13 residues. The V gene lost 3 bases and the J gene lost 5 bases, with 11 bases spanning the gap. In germline, CDR1 is LGHDT, CDR2 YNNKEL (reference sequence). CDR3 nucleotide sequence: TGTGCCAGCAGCCACCAGGGGTTCCACGAGCAGTACTTC. It codes for CASSHQGFHEQYF.

This clonotype was counted many times. This chain connects TRBV12-3 or TRBV12-4 to TRBJ1-5; no clear D. The CDR3 contains 12 residues. The V end lost 7 bases, the J end lost 7 bases, and 11 bases lay between the germline ends. This CDR3 reads CASTRAEQPQHF. DNA for the CDR3: TGTGCCAGCACAAGGGCTGAGCAGCCCCAGCATTTT.

The chain employs TRBV7-9 and TRBJ2-1; 9 nucleotides agree with TRBD2. Germline CDR1 SEHNR, CDR2 FQNEAQ (reference sequence). With V trimmed by 5 bases and J by 10 bases, 12 bases remained unmatched. There are 15 residues in the CDR3. The CDR3 region is CASSRGLAEDWEQFF. DNA of the CDR3: TGTGCCAGCAGCCGGGGACTAGCTGAGGACTGGGAGCAGTTCTTC.

This rearrangement joins TRBV15 to TRBJ1-1; D is perhaps TRBD1 (6 bases). The CDR3 is 15 amino acids. Germline lookup yields CDR1 LNHNV and CDR2 YYDKDF (reference sequence). V lost 1 base and J 5 bases, leaving 14 bases between the germline ends. The CDR3, as DNA: TGTGCCACCAGCAGAGGTATAGAGGGGGGGACTGAAGCTTTCTTT. Translation: CATSRGIEGGTEAFF.

This clonotype was seen repeatedly, ten times or more. This chain links TRBV3-1 with TRBJ2-7; maybe TRBD1 (5 bases). Per the germline V gene, CDR1 is LGHDT and CDR2 is YNNKEL (reference sequence). The CDR3 is 14 amino acids. The V end was cut by 0 bases, the J end by 2 bases, with 8 bases between. CDR3 amino acids: CASSQEMGPYEQYF. The CDR3, as DNA: TGTGCCAGCAGCCAAGAAATGGGGCCCTACGAGCAGTACTTC.

This clonotype was detected ten times or more. The chain joins TRBV5-1 to TRBJ2-5, with 11 bases identical to TRBD2. The CDR3 sequence is 15 residues long. Germline CDR1 and CDR2: SGHRS and YFSETQ. V lost 3 bases to trimming and J lost 4 bases; unmatched junction nucleotides: 5. CDR3 in amino acids: CASSSEGLAGETQYF. DNA of the CDR3: TGCGCCAGCAGCTCGGAAGGACTAGCGGGAGAGACCCAGTACTTC.

This clonotype turned up a few times. The J gene is TRBJ2-1, the V gene TRBV5-8; possible D gene TRBD1, 6 bases. Trimming pared 0 bases from V and 6 bases from J, leaving 10 bases between. This CDR3 contains 14 residues. Germline V gives CDR1 SGHTS, CDR2 YDEGEE. CDR3 sequence (DNA): TGTGCCAGCAGCTTGGGGGCAGGGGTCAATGAGCAGTTCTTC. Its protein is CASSLGAGVNEQFF.

The chain is built from TRBV7-2 and TRBJ1-1; D is perhaps TRBD1 (5 bases). Germline V gene sequence: CDR1 SGHTA, CDR2 FQGNSA. Trimming removed 5 bases from V and 1 base from J, with 14 bases in between. The length of the CDR3 is 15 residues. CDR3 sequence (DNA): TGTGCCAGCAGCGGACGGAACGACAGGAACACTGAAGCTTTCTTT. Its protein product is CASSGRNDRNTEAFF.

This clonotype came up a few times. The chain recombines TRBV7-9 with TRBJ2-2, with no clear D. Trimming removed 1 base at V and 2 bases at J, with 11 bases between. Looked up from germline, CDR1 is SEHNR and CDR2 is FQNEAQ (reference sequence). The CDR3 spans 16 residues. CDR3 residues: CASSLVRTSNTGELFF. The CDR3 DNA reads as TGTGCCAGCAGCTTAGTCCGCACGTCTAACACCGGGGAGCTGTTTTTT.

At least ten counts were recorded for this clonotype. V usage is TRBV28 and J usage is TRBJ1-6; 8 positions agree with TRBD1. The germline V gene encodes CDR1 MDHEN and CDR2 SYDVKM. The V segment lost 5 bases and the J segment 8 bases; nucleotides outside the gene matches: 8. The CDR3 is 15 residues long. CDR3 region: CASSASGGYDSPLHF. The CDR3 DNA sequence: TGTGCCAGCAGTGCGTCAGGGGGCTACGATTCACCCCTCCACTTT.

This clonotype showed up just a few times. The V and J genes are TRBV12-3 or TRBV12-4 and TRBJ1-5, with D hard to call. V lost 3 bases to trimming and J lost 5 bases, with 8 bases between them. This CDR3 is built from 13 residues. The CDR3 protein is CASSFAKDQPQHF. For the CDR3, the DNA is TGTGCCAGCAGTTTCGCCAAGGATCAGCCCCAGCATTTT.

This clonotype was counted ten times or more. The V and J genes are TRBV6-5 and TRBJ1-1; 10 bases are shared with TRBD1. This CDR3 is 15 amino acids long. Trimming removed 4 bases from V and 6 bases from J; junction bases left unmatched: 8. Germline V gene data show CDR1 as MNHEY and CDR2 as SVGAGI. Written as DNA, the CDR3 is TGTGCCAGCAGTTGGGGACAGGGGAATGCGGCTGAAGCTTTCTTT. It translates to CASSWGQGNAAEAFF.

This clonotype occurred many times. V and J are TRBV7-4 and TRBJ2-1; D is undetermined. Trimming cost V 4 bases and J 9 bases, with 7 bases left between them. Germline V gives CDR1 SGHVT, CDR2 SQSDAQ. This CDR3 region has 11 residues. The CDR3 here is CASSSLGEQFF. CDR3 DNA: TGTGCCAGCAGCTCCCTCGGTGAGCAGTTCTTC.

This clonotype has only a few counts. The J gene is TRBJ1-5, the V gene TRBV20-1; perhaps TRBD1 as D (5 bases). The CDR3 runs 13 residues. V shed 3 bases and J shed 1 base, with 7 bases lying between them. Germline CDR1 is DFQATT and CDR2 is SNEGSKA (reference sequence). The CDR3 loop reads CSASGGSNQPQHF. In DNA, the CDR3 is TGCAGTGCTAGCGGGGGAAGCAATCAGCCCCAGCATTTT.

This chain uses TRBV20-1 with TRBJ1-2; D is unclear. Per germline, CDR1 DFQATT and CDR2 SNEGSKA (reference sequence). The V gene lost 3 bases and the J gene lost 4 bases, with 12 bases spanning the gap. CDR3 length: 13 amino acids. The DNA for the CDR3 is TGCAGTGCTAGTATGAGGGAGTCCTATGGCTACACCTTC. Its translation is CSASMRESYGYTF.

This clonotype was observed a single time. A much larger clonotype is one base distant, so this may be a read error. CDR3 amino acids: CASSLWVSAETQYF. DNA for the CDR3: TGCGCCAGCAGCTTGTGGGTTAGCGCAGAGACCCAGTACTTC. The chain recombines TRBV5-1 with TRBJ2-5, with TRBD2 as a possible D gene (5 bases). Germline V CDR1 and CDR2: SGHRS, YFSETQ. Trimming shortened V by 1 base and J by 4 bases, and 11 bases separated the two germline ends. The CDR3 runs to 14 residues.

This clonotype was picked up many times. This chain links TRBV20-1 with TRBJ2-2, with TRBD2 matching over 7 bases. The CDR3 is made up of 14 amino acids. The trim removed 3 bases at V and 2 bases at J, leaving 3 bases unmatched. CDR1 DFQATT and CDR2 SNEGSKA come from the germline V gene (reference sequence). The CDR3 sequence: CSARTSPNTGELFF. As DNA, the CDR3 is TGCAGTGCTAGGACTAGCCCAAACACCGGGGAGCTGTTTTTT.

The chain recombines TRBV10-3 with TRBJ1-5; 7 nucleotides line up with TRBD1. Germline assignment: CDR1 ENHRY and CDR2 SYGVKD. Germline trimming cut 2 bases from V and 0 bases from J; bases unmatched to any gene: 4. This CDR3 is built from 16 residues. The chain's CDR3 is CAISEGDSNSNQPQHF. The CDR3 DNA is TGTGCCATCAGTGAGGGGGACAGCAATAGCAATCAGCCCCAGCATTTT.

At least ten counts were recorded for this clonotype. V gene TRBV7-9 combines with J gene TRBJ1-1; 7 nucleotides match TRBD1. Trimming took 5 bases from V and 4 from J; bases not matched to a gene: 7. CDR1 and CDR2 (germline): SEHNR, FQNEAQ (reference sequence). CDR3 length: 14 residues. CDR3 in amino acids: CASSTSQGTTEAFF. DNA of the CDR3: TGTGCCAGCAGCACCTCACAGGGGACCACTGAAGCTTTCTTT. Together with reference TRBV7-9 and TRBJ1-1, the CDR3 gives the full variable domain: DTGVSQNPRHKITKRGQNVTFRCDPISEHNRLYWYRQTLGQGPEFLTYFQNEAQLEKSRLLSDRFSAERPKGSFSTLEIQRTEQGDSAMYLCASSTSQGTTEAFFGQGTRLTVV.